The 30 T cell receptor beta chains reported below all come from one sample, sequenced in a study of siplizumab effects on memory and regulatory T cells. Sequencing used immunoSEQ multiplex PCR; TCRdb keeps in-frame clones, though not all of them. The sample lists approximately 90,000 clones, 94% occurring once. Sequenced input: non-Treg CD4+ T cells sorted from blood. Receptors originate from a human donor in good health.

This chain uses TRBV5-1 with TRBJ2-2; D possibly corresponds to TRBD2 (6 bases). The CDR3 length is 16 residues. With 0 bases removed from V and 1 base from J, the gap between germline ends came to 10 bases. Germline V gene lookup returns CDR1 SGHRS and CDR2 YFSETQ. The CDR3 bases are TGCGCCAGCAGCTTGGGGGGACTCTTGAACACCGGGGAGCTGTTTTTT. This encodes CASSLGGLLNTGELFF.

The J gene is TRBJ2-7, the V gene TRBV27; D is uncertain. The V gene's germline CDR1 is MNHEY and CDR2 SMNVEV (reference sequence). This CDR3 spans 13 amino acids. V lost 5 bases and J lost 6, with 14 bases in between. DNA of the CDR3: TGTGCCAGCAGTGACCACGCGAGCCCCGAGCAGTACTTC. This translates into CASSDHASPEQYF.

V is TRBV25-1 and J is TRBJ2-2; the D is unclear. Trimming cost V 5 bases and J 4 bases, with 11 bases left between them. Germline assignment: CDR1 MGHDK and CDR2 SYGVNS. This CDR3 has 14 residues. In DNA, the CDR3 is TGTGCCAGCAGTACGAAGACTCCCACCGGGGAGCTGTTTTTT. Protein product: CASSTKTPTGELFF.

This rearrangement joins TRBV6-6 to TRBJ1-1; 7 bases match TRBD1. Germline V gene data show CDR1 as MNHNY and CDR2 as SVGAGI (reference sequence). The CDR3 extends over 14 amino acids. V lost 4 bases and J lost 3; bases outside the gene matches: 5. The CDR3 sequence: CASSLDRAYTEAFF. In DNA form, the CDR3 reads TGTGCCAGCAGTTTAGACAGGGCTTACACTGAAGCTTTCTTT.

The chain couples TRBV10-3 to TRBJ2-1, with D perhaps TRBD1 (5 bases). The CDR3 contains 12 residues. Germline CDR1 and CDR2: ENHRY and SYGVKD. V was cut by 3 bases and J by 9 bases, with 9 bases left in between. The CDR3, as DNA: TGTGCCATCAGTGATGTGGGGCGTGAGCAGTTCTTC. Residues: CAISDVGREQFF.

V and J are TRBV5-1 and TRBJ2-5, with D possibly TRBD2 on 6 matching bases. V was trimmed by 4 bases and J by 2 bases, leaving 12 bases between them. The CDR3 length is 14 residues. The germline V gene has CDR1 SGHRS and CDR2 YFSETQ. CDR3 nucleotides: TGCGCCAGCAGCGCTGGGACTGAACAAGAGACCCAGTACTTC. Protein sequence: CASSAGTEQETQYF. The full variable domain, in which reference TRBV5-1 and TRBJ2-5 provide the parts outside the CDR3, is KAGVTQTPRYLIKTRGQQVTLSCSPISGHRSVSWYQQTPGQGLQFLFEYFSETQRNKGNFPGRFSGRQFSNSRSEMNVSTLELGDSALYLCASSAGTEQETQYFGPGTRLLVL.

The genes are TRBV6-1 and TRBJ1-6; D perhaps matches TRBD1 (5 bases). This CDR3 region has 14 residues. With 4 bases removed from V and 9 bases from J, the gap between germline ends came to 13 bases. From germline, CDR1 is MNHNS and CDR2 SASEGT. The CDR3 reads CASSVQGELSPLHF. The CDR3 region has the DNA TGTGCCAGCAGTGTTCAGGGCGAGCTTTCACCCCTCCACTTT.

The chain employs TRBV27 and TRBJ1-1; D possibly corresponds to TRBD1 (6 bases). This CDR3 has 13 residues. Germline assignment: CDR1 MNHEY and CDR2 SMNVEV (reference sequence). V was shortened by 10 bases and J by 4 bases, with 16 bases between the two germline ends. The CDR3 coding sequence is TGTGCCACCTGGGGGCGAGTGAGCACTGAAGCTTTCTTT. It yields the protein CATWGRVSTEAFF.

V and J are TRBV6-5 and TRBJ1-2; D is ambiguous. The ends were cut back, 6 bases at V and 3 bases at J, with 14 bases in the middle. Germline-derived CDR1 and CDR2 are MNHEY and SVGAGI. The CDR3 has 14 amino acids. The CDR3 DNA is TGTGCCAGCAGCCCTCGACGTCTGCACTATGGCTACACCTTC. Protein sequence: CASSPRRLHYGYTF.

The chain links TRBV18 to TRBJ1-3; D uncertain. The CDR3 length is 15 residues. The V end was cut by 0 bases, the J end by 1 base, with 7 bases between. Germline CDR1 and CDR2: KGHSH and LQKENI. For the CDR3, the DNA is TGTGCCAGCTCACCACCGGGGAAATCTGGAAACACCATATATTTT. Translation gives CASSPPGKSGNTIYF. The full variable domain, completed using reference TRBV18 and TRBJ1-3, is NAGVMQNPRHLVRRRGQEARLRCSPMKGHSHVYWYRQLPEEGLKFMVYLQKENIIDESGMPKERFSAEFPKEGPSILRIQQVVRGDSAAYFCASSPPGKSGNTIYFGEGSWLTVV.

The chain uses TRBV7-9 and TRBJ2-1, with unresolved D. V lost 3 bases to trimming and J lost 4 bases, with 10 bases between them. CDR1 and CDR2 from the germline V gene are SEHNR and FQNEAQ (reference sequence). The CDR3 runs 14 residues. The CDR3 DNA is TGTGCCAGCAGCTTGCGGACCGGGTACAATGAGCAGTTCTTC. Residues: CASSLRTGYNEQFF.

This chain connects TRBV5-5 to TRBJ2-7, with D tentatively TRBD1 (5 bases). This CDR3 region has 14 residues. Looked up from germline, CDR1 is SGHKS and CDR2 is YYEKEE (reference sequence). Trimming took 3 bases from V and 3 from J, leaving 13 bases between them. CDR3 in amino acids: CASSSYGQGYEQYF. The CDR3 DNA reads as TGTGCCAGCAGCTCCTACGGTCAGGGCTACGAGCAGTACTTC.

The J gene is TRBJ1-2, the V gene TRBV29-1; unclear D gene. Trimming stripped 6 bases from V and 11 bases from J, with 16 bases between. The V gene's germline CDR1 is SQVTM and CDR2 ANQGSEA. The CDR3 has 11 residues. Written as DNA, the CDR3 is TGCAGCGTCGACGGAACTTCGGGTTACACCTTC. Protein product: CSVDGTSGYTF.

The chain has TRBV9 and TRBJ2-1, with 12 bases matching TRBD2. Germline CDR1 is SGDLS and CDR2 is YYNGEE. V was pared by 4 bases and J by 0 bases, with 11 bases of the junction left unmatched. The CDR3 has 19 residues. Written as DNA, the CDR3 is TGTGCCAGCAGCACATCTAGCGGGGGGGCCCGATCCTCCTACAATGAGCAGTTCTTC. It translates to CASSTSSGGARSSYNEQFF.

The V call is TRBV7-2, the J call TRBJ2-7; no reliable D call. Germline assignment: CDR1 SGHTA and CDR2 FQGNSA. Trimming stripped 1 base from V and 3 bases from J, with 10 bases between. This CDR3 spans 14 amino acids. CDR3 bases: TGTGCCAGCAGCTTAGTGGGTGGTTACTACGAGCAGTACTTC. Translation gives CASSLVGGYYEQYF. The full variable domain, with the rest looked up from reference TRBV7-2 and TRBJ2-7, is GAGVSQSPSNKVTEKGKDVELRCDPISGHTALYWYRQSLGQGLEFLIYFQGNSAPDKSGLPSDRFSAERTGGSVSTLTIQRTQQEDSAVYLCASSLVGGYYEQYFGPGTRLTVT.

This clone has a handful of counts. This rearrangement joins TRBV30 to TRBJ1-1; D gene uncertain. Germline CDR1 reads GTSNPN; CDR2 reads SVGIG (reference sequence). Trimming took 3 bases from V and 0 from J, leaving 8 bases between them. This CDR3 comprises 13 residues. The CDR3 is CAWRRNMNTEAFF. CDR3 DNA sequence: TGTGCCTGGAGGAGGAACATGAACACTGAAGCTTTCTTT.

Points on this clone: At one boundary the junction diverges from the germline segment, which might be a read error. The J gene is TRBJ2-7, the V gene TRBV6-6; D is tentatively TRBD1 or TRBD2 (5 bases each). CDR3 length: 13 residues. CDR1 MNHNY and CDR2 SVGAGI come from the germline V gene (reference sequence). CDR3 bases: TGTGCCAGCAGCTTATCTTCCGGGACCCCCCTGGTCTTC. This sequence encodes CASSLSSGTPLVF.

The V gene is TRBV6-1, the J gene TRBJ1-4; 7 bases match TRBD1. After removal of 0 bases from V and 4 bases from J, the junction contained 2 bases not matched to a gene. CDR1 is MNHNS, CDR2 SASEGT, per germline. The CDR3 totals 15 residues. The CDR3 nucleotides read TGTGCCAGCAGTGAAGCCCGGGACAGTAATGAAAAACTGTTTTTT. Its translation: CASSEARDSNEKLFF.

The CDR3 region is CASSLVVRGGAQETQYF. CDR3 coding DNA: TGTGCCAGCAGCTTAGTCGTCCGCGGGGGGGCCCAAGAGACCCAGTACTTC. The J gene is TRBJ2-5, the V gene TRBV7-2; 9 bases are shared with TRBD2. Germline loops: CDR1 SGHTA, CDR2 FQGNSA. The CDR3 runs to 17 residues. Unmatched junction bases numbered 7, after V lost 1 base and J lost 1 base.

This sequence joins TRBV10-3 and TRBJ2-7; TRBD2 matches 12 bases. The CDR3 length is 16 residues. Trimming cost V 3 bases and J 1 base; bases outside gene matches: 4. Germline lookup yields CDR1 ENHRY and CDR2 SYGVKD. DNA for the CDR3: TGTGCCATCAGTGACCCGGGACTAGCGGGTTCCTACGAGCAGTACTTC. This sequence encodes CAISDPGLAGSYEQYF.

The chain combines TRBV6-1 with TRBJ2-5, with 15 bases matching TRBD2. V was clipped by 4 bases and J by 5 bases; unmatched bases: 11. CDR1 and CDR2 (germline): MNHNS, SASEGT. CDR3 length: 18 residues. The DNA for the CDR3 is TGTGCCAGCAGTGGCATGGGACTAGCGGGGGGATCCGGGGAGACCCAGTACTTC. It encodes CASSGMGLAGGSGETQYF.

V is TRBV13 and J is TRBJ1-2; D might be TRBD1 (5 bases). The ends were cut back, 2 bases at V and 4 bases at J, with 14 bases in the middle. This CDR3 region has 15 residues. The V gene's germline CDR1 is PRHDT and CDR2 FYEKMQ (reference sequence). CDR3 region: CASSLTQSGIYGYTF. The CDR3 nucleotides are TGTGCCAGCAGCTTAACGCAGTCAGGGATCTATGGCTACACCTTC.

The genes are TRBV6-1 and TRBJ2-5; 7 bases agree with TRBD1. Trimming cost V 5 bases and J 2 bases; bases outside gene matches: 8. Germline CDR1 MNHNS, CDR2 SASEGT. CDR3 length equals 15 residues. The CDR3 region is CASSTRQGNQETQYF. The CDR3 DNA reads TGTGCCAGCAGTACCCGACAGGGCAATCAAGAGACCCAGTACTTC.

V gene TRBV29-1 combines with J gene TRBJ2-3; D remains unclear. In germline, CDR1 is SQVTM, CDR2 ANQGSEA. V lost 7 bases to trimming and J lost 2 bases, with 16 bases between them. The length of the CDR3 is 14 residues. The CDR3 here is CSAGPVENTDTQYF. CDR3 DNA: TGCAGCGCTGGGCCCGTAGAGAACACAGATACGCAGTATTTT.

The rearrangement links TRBV4-3 to TRBJ2-1; D not certain. CDR3 length: 14 amino acids. Looked up from germline, CDR1 is LGHNA and CDR2 is YSLEER. Deletions cut 3 bases from V and 2 bases from J, with 8 bases between. The CDR3 here is CASSQILTYNEQFF. In nucleotides, the CDR3 is TGCGCCAGCAGCCAGATACTGACCTACAATGAGCAGTTCTTC.

The rearrangement uses TRBV27 and TRBJ2-7; D remains unclear. There are 15 residues in the CDR3. Trimming removed 6 bases from V and 0 bases from J, with 15 bases in between. Germline V gene sequence: CDR1 MNHEY, CDR2 SMNVEV (reference sequence). The CDR3: CASRSYKGGSYEQYF. CDR3 DNA sequence: TGTGCCAGCAGATCCTACAAGGGCGGCTCCTACGAGCAGTACTTC.

This chain links TRBV28 with TRBJ2-7; TRBD2 is a possible D gene (5 bases). Trimming pared 1 base from V and 1 base from J, leaving 8 bases between. This CDR3 is built from 14 residues. The germline V gene encodes CDR1 MDHEN and CDR2 SYDVKM. For the CDR3, the DNA is TGTGCCAGCAGTTTATCGGAGGTATCCTACGAGCAGTACTTC. Protein product: CASSLSEVSYEQYF.

The rearrangement joins TRBV7-9 to TRBJ2-7; no clear D. CDR3 length equals 14 residues. Deletions cut 5 bases from V and 3 bases from J, with 14 bases between. CDR1 is SEHNR and CDR2 is FQNEAQ in the germline V gene (reference sequence). CDR3 sequence reads: CASSGMTRIYEQYF. CDR3 nucleotide sequence: TGTGCCAGCAGCGGAATGACGCGGATCTACGAGCAGTACTTC.

The genes are TRBV2 and TRBJ2-1; the match to TRBD2 covers 11 bases. Per the germline V gene, CDR1 is SNHLY and CDR2 is FYNNEI. V shed 6 bases, J shed 3 bases, and the junction held 7 bases outside the gene matches. This CDR3 is 16 amino acids long. This chain's CDR3 is CASSPPGLADYNEQFF. CDR3 coding DNA: TGTGCCAGCAGCCCCCCGGGACTAGCGGACTACAATGAGCAGTTCTTC.

V gene TRBV19 combines with J gene TRBJ1-5; unclear D gene. CDR1 is LNHDA and CDR2 is SQIVND in the germline V gene (reference sequence). This CDR3 is 13 amino acids long. V lost 5 bases, J lost 1 base, and 6 bases lay in between. The DNA of the CDR3 is TGTGCCAGTAGTTATGAGAGCAATCAGCCCCAGCATTTT. Protein: CASSYESNQPQHF.